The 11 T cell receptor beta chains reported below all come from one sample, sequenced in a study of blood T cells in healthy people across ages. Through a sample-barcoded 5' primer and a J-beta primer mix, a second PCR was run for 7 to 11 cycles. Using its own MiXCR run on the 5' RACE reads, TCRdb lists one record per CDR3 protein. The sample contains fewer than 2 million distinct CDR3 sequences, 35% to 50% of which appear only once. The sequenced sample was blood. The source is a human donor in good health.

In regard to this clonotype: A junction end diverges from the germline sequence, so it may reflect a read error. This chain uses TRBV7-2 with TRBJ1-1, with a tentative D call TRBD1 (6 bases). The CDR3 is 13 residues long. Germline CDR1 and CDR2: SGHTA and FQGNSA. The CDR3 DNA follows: TGTGCCAGCAGCCTCAACAGGGACACTGGAGCTTTCTTT. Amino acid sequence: CASSLNRDTGAFF.

CDR3: CASSRDRRLYTF. As DNA, the CDR3 is TGTGCCAGCAGCCGGGACAGGAGGCTCTACACCTTC. V gene TRBV7-2 combines with J gene TRBJ1-2; 8 bases match TRBD1. Germline V CDR1 and CDR2: SGHTA, FQGNSA. The CDR3 covers 12 residues. With V trimmed by 5 bases and J by 10 bases, 6 bases remained unmatched.

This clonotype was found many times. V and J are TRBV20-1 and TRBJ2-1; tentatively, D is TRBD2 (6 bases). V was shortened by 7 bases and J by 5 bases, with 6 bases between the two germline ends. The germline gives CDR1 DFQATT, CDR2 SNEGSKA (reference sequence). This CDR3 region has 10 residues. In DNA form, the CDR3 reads TGCAGTGGCGGGGACAATGAGCAGTTCTTC. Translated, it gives CSGGDNEQFF.

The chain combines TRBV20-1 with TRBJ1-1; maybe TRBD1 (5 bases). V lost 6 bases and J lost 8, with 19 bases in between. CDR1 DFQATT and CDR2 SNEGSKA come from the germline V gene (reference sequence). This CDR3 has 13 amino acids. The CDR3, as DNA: TGCAGTGCCCCCAAGACAGTCGCCTCCGAAGCTTTCTTT. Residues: CSAPKTVASEAFF.

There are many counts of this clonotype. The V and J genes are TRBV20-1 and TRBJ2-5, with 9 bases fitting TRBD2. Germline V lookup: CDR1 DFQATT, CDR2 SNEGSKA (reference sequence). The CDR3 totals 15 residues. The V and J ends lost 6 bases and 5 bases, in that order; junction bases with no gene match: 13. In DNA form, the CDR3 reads TGCAGTGCCCATATTGGCGGGGGGGCGGGGGAGACCCAGTACTTC. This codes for CSAHIGGGAGETQYF.

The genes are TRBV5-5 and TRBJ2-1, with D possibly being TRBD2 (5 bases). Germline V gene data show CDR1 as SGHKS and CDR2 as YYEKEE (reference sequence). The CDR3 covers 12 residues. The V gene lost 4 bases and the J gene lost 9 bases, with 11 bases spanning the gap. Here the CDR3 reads CASSVREFEQFF. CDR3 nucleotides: TGTGCCAGCAGCGTACGGGAATTTGAGCAGTTCTTC.

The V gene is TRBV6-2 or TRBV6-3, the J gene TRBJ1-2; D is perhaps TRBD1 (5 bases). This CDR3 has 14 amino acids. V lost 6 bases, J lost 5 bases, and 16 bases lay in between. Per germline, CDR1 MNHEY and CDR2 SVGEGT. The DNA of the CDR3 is TGTGCCAGCAGGAGAGGACAAGGGTCGTATGGCTACACCTTC. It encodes CASRRGQGSYGYTF.

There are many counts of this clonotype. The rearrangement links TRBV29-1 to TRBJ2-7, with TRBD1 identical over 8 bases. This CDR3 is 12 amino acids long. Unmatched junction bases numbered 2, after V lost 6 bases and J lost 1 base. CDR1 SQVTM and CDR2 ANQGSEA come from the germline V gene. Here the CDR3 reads CSVRTGSYEQYF. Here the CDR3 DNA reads TGCAGCGTGAGGACAGGGTCCTACGAGCAGTACTTC.

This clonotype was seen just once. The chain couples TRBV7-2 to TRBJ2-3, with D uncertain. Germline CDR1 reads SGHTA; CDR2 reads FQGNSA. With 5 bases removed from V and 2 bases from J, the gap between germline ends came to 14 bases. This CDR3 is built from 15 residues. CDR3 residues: CASSPPAPPTDTQYF. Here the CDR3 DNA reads TGTGCCAGCAGCCCACCAGCCCCCCCCACAGATACGCAGTATTTT.

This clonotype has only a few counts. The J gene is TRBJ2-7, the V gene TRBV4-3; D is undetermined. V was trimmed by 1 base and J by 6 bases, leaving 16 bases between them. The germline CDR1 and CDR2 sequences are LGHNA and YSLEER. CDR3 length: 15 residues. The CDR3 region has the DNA TGCGCCAGCAGCCAAGGAGAAGGCTTTTCACGCGAGCAGTACTTC. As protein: CASSQGEGFSREQYF.

CDR3: CASSLGTALVEQYF. The CDR3 bases are TGCGCCAGCAGCTTGGGGACAGCCTTGGTAGAGCAGTACTTC. The rearrangement links TRBV5-1 to TRBJ2-7, with D possibly matching TRBD1 (6 bases). The V gene lost 0 bases and the J gene lost 7 bases, with 14 bases spanning the gap. Germline V gene data show CDR1 as SGHRS and CDR2 as YFSETQ. This CDR3 is built from 14 residues.